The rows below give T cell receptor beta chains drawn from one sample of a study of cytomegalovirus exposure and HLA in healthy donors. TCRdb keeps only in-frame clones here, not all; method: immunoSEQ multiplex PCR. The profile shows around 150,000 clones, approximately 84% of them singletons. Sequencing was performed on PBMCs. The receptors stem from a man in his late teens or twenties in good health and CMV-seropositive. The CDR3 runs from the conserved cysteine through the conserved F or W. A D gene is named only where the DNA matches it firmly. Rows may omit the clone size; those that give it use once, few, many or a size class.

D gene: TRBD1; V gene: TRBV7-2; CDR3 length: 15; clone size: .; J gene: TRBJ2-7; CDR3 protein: CASSLGQGISYEQYF; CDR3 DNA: TGTGCCAGCAGCTTGGGACAGGGGATCTCCTACGAGCAGTACTTC
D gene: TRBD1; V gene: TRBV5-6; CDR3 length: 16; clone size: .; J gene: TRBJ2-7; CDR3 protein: CASSSQTGDRAVEQYF; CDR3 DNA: TGTGCCAGCAGCTCCCAAACCGGGGACAGGGCTGTCGAGCAGTACTTC
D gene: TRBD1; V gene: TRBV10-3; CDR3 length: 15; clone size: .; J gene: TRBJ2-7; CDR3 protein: CAISDRTGSGYEQYF; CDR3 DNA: TGTGCCATCAGTGATAGGACAGGCTCTGGATACGAGCAGTACTTC
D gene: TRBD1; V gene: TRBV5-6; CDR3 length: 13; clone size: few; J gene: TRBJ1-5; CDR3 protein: CASSFGTAQPQHF; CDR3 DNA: TGTGCCAGCAGCTTCGGGACAGCTCAGCCCCAGCATTTT
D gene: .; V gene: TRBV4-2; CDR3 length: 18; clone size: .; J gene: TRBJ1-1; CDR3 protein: CASSQDLGEGGNLFEAFF; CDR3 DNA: TGTGCCAGCAGCCAAGATCTTGGAGAGGGTGGGAACCTATTTGAAGCTTTCTTT
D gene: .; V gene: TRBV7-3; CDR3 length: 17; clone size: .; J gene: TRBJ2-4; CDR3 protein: CASSLKGRGGQENIQYF; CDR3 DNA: TGTGCCAGCAGCTTAAAAGGGCGGGGGGGACAGGAAAACATTCAGTACTTC
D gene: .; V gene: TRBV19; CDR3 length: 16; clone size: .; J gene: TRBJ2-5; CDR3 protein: CASRSLYQTGQETQYF; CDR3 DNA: .
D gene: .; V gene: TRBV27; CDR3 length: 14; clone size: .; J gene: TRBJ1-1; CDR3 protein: CASSPRSLNTEAFF; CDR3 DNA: TGTGCCAGCAGTCCGCGGAGTTTGAACACTGAAGCTTTCTTT
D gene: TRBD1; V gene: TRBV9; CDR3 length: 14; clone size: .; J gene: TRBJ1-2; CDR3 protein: CASTVRQGDYGYTF; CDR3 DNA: TGTGCCAGCACCGTTCGGCAGGGGGACTATGGCTACACCTTC
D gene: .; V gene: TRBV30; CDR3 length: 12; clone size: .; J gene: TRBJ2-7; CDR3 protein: CAWARDFYEQYF; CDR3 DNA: TGTGCCTGGGCCCGGGACTTCTACGAGCAGTACTTC
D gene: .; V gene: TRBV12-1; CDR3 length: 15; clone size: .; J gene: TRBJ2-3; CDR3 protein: CASSPRGGCTDTQYF; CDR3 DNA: TGTGCCAGCAGCCCTCGGGGGGGCTGTACAGATACGCAGTATTTT
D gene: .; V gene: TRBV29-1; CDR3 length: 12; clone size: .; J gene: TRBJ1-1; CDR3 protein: CSVESGVTEAFF; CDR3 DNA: TGCAGCGTTGAATCAGGGGTCACTGAAGCTTTCTTT
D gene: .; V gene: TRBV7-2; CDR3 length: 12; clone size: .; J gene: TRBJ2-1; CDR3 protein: CASSRTGNEQFF; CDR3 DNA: TGTGCCAGCAGCCGGACTGGCAATGAGCAGTTCTTC
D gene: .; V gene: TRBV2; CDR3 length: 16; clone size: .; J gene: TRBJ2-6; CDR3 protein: CASSYGTLSGANVLTF; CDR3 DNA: TGTGCCAGCAGCTATGGGACACTATCTGGGGCCAACGTCCTGACTTTC
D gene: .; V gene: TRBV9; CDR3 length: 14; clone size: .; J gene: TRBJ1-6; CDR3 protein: CASSVASPNSPLHF; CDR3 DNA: TGTGCCAGCAGCGTAGCTTCCCCTAATTCACCCCTCCACTTT
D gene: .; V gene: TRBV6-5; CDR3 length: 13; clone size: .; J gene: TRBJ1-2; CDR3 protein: CASSWQMNYGYTF; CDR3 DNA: TGTGCCAGCAGTTGGCAAATGAACTATGGCTACACCTTC
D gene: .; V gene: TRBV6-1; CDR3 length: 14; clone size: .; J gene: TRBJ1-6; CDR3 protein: CASSIQGSNSPLHF; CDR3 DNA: TGTGCCAGCAGTATACAGGGCTCTAATTCACCCCTCCACTTT
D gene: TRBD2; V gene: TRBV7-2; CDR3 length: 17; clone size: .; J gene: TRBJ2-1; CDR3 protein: CASSLVWRGVSYNEQFF; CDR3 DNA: TGTGCCAGCAGCTTAGTCTGGCGGGGGGTCTCCTACAATGAGCAGTTCTTC
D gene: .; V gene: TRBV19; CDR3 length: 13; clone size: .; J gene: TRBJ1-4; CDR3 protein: CASSTQAGKELFF; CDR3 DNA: TGTGCCAGTAGTACACAGGCCGGAAAGGAACTGTTTTTT
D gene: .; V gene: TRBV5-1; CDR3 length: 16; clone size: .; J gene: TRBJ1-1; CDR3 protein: CASSSDSTTSWGEAFF; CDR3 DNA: TGCGCCAGCAGCTCCGACAGTACCACCTCTTGGGGCGAAGCTTTCTTT
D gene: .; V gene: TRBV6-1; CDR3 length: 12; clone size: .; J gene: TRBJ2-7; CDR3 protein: CASSDSSYEQYF; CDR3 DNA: TGTGCCAGCAGTGACAGCTCCTACGAGCAGTACTTC
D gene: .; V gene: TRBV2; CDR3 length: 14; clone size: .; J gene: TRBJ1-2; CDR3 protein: CASSEGTPLYGYTF; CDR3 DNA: TGTGCCAGCAGTGAAGGGACACCACTTTATGGCTACACCTTC
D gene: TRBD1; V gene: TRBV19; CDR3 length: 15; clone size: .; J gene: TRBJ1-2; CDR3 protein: CASINVNRGLYGYTF; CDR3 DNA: TGTGCCAGTATCAACGTCAACAGGGGCCTCTATGGCTACACCTTC
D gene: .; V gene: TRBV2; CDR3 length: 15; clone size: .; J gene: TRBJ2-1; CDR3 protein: CASIYEGGERNEQFF; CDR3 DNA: TGTGCCAGCATTTATGAGGGGGGGGAACGCAATGAGCAGTTCTTC
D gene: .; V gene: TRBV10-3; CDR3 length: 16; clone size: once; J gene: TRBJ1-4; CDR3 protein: CAISEEADATNEKLFF; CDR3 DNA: TGTGCCATCAGTGAGGAGGCAGACGCAACTAATGAAAAACTGTTTTTT
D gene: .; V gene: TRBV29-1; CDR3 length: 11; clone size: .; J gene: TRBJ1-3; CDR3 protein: CSGTGRNTIYF; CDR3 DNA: TGCAGCGGGACGGGGAGAAACACCATATATTTT
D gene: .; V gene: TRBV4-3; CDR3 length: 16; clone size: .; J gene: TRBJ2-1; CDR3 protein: CASSRYNMDTNNEQFF; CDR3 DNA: TGCGCCAGCAGCCGATATAATATGGACACAAACAATGAGCAGTTCTTC
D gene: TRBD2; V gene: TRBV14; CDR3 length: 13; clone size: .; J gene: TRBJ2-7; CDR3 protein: CASRGGSSYEQYF; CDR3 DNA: TGTGCCAGCAGAGGCGGGAGCTCCTACGAGCAGTACTTC
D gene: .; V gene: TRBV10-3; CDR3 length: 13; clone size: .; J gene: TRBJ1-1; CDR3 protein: CAISRGLNTEAFF; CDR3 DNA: TGTGCCATCAGTAGAGGTTTGAACACTGAAGCTTTCTTT
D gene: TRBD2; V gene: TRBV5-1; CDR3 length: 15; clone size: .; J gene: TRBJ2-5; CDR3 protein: CASSLISGGQETQYF; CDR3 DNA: TGCGCCAGCAGCCTCATTAGCGGGGGACAAGAGACCCAGTACTTC
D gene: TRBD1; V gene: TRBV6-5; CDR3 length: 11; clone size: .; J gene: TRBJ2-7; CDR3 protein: CASRQGSEQYF; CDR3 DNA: TGTGCCAGCAGACAGGGGAGCGAGCAGTACTTC
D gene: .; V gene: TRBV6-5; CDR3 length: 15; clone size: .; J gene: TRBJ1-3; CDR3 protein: CASSYSMSSGNTIYF; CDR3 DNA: TGTGCCAGCAGTTACTCGATGAGTTCTGGAAACACCATATATTTT
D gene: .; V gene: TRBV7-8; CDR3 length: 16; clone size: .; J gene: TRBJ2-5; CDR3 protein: CASSSRWTRDQEAQYF; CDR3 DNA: TGTGCCAGCAGCTCTAGGTGGACAAGGGATCAAGAGGCCCAGTACTTC
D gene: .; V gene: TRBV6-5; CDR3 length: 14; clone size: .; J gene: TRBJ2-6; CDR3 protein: CASSGAEGANVLTF; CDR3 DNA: TGTGCCAGCAGCGGAGCGGAGGGGGCCAACGTCCTGACTTTC
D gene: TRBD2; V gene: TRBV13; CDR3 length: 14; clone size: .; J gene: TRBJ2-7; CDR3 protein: CASSPGTSPAQQYF; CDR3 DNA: TGTGCCAGCAGCCCCGGGACTAGCCCGGCCCAGCAGTACTTC